A selection of T cell receptor beta chains follows, all from one sample in a study of vaccination and CD4 T cells after COVID-19. TCRdb reanalysed the PCR reads using MiXCR and keeps one entry per CDR3 protein. The table shows 20,000 to 25,000 distinct CDR3 sequences, with about three fifths occurring only once. The sample consisted of CD4+ T cells from blood, taken before SARS-CoV-2 vaccination. The receptors were gathered from a human donor who had recovered from COVID-19. CDR3s include the opening cysteine and the closing phenylalanine or tryptophan. D genes are given only for firm matches. Not every row has a clone size; where given, it reads once, few, many or a size class.

size	V	D	J	DNA	CDR3
NA	TRBV20-1	NA	TRBJ1-2	TGCAGTGCTAGAAGGCGATTTAACTATGGCTACACCTTC	CSARRRFNYGYTF
NA	TRBV7-8	NA	TRBJ2-5	TGTGCCAGCAGCTACTATAGCGTTCAAGAGACCCAGTACTTC	CASSYYSVQETQYF
NA	TRBV20-1	TRBD2	TRBJ2-7	TGCAGTGCTCTCAAAGCGGGATCACCCTACGAGCAGTACTTC	CSALKAGSPYEQYF
NA	TRBV28	NA	TRBJ1-5	TGTGCCAGCAGCGGCAATCAGCCCCAGCATTTT	CASSGNQPQHF
few	TRBV7-2	NA	TRBJ2-2	TGTGCCAGCAGCTTAGGCCCTTCGAACACCGGGGAGCTGTTTTTT	CASSLGPSNTGELFF
NA	TRBV5-4	TRBD2	TRBJ2-7	TGTGCCAGCAGCTTGGGTGCGGGAGGGGGCTACGAGCAGTACTTC	CASSLGAGGGYEQYF
NA	TRBV10-3	TRBD1	TRBJ2-7	TGTGCCATCAGTGAGTCGACAGGGGGGACCTACGAGCAGTACTTC	CAISESTGGTYEQYF
NA	TRBV20-1	TRBD2	TRBJ2-1	TGCAGTGCCCTTCCCCTAGCGGGAGGCAATGAGCAGTTCTTC	CSALPLAGGNEQFF
NA	TRBV7-3	NA	TRBJ2-5	TGTGCCAGCAGCCTCAGGACCCAGTACTTC	CASSLRTQYF
NA	TRBV6-1	NA	TRBJ2-7	TGTGCCAGCAGTCGTAACCAGTACGAGCAGTACTTC	CASSRNQYEQYF
NA	TRBV10-3	NA	TRBJ2-5	TGTGCCATCCGGGGTGGGGAGACCCAGTACTTC	CAIRGGETQYF
NA	TRBV20-1	NA	TRBJ2-5	TGCAGTGCTATAGGCAGGGAAGAGACCCAGTACTTC	CSAIGREETQYF
once	TRBV7-9	NA	TRBJ2-7	TGTGCCAGCAGCTTATATTTCGACGAGCAGTACTTC	CASSLYFDEQYF
few	TRBV12-3/TRBV12-4	NA	TRBJ1-1	TGTGCCAGCAGAAGGCGGAGGGCGGGTGAAGCTTTCTTT	CASRRRRAGEAFF
NA	TRBV2	TRBD2	TRBJ2-3	TGTGCCAGCAGTGAAAGGTTAATAGCGGGAGGTACGCAGTATTTT	CASSERLIAGGTQYF